This T cell receptor beta chain was retrieved from a study of cytomegalovirus exposure and HLA in healthy donors. The table lists this clone with a count of one. The antigen is undetermined. The junction departs from the called germline gene at one end, perhaps through a read error. The CDR3 is 14 residues long. Germline values: CDR1 SSHAT, CDR2 FNYEAQ (reference sequence). The PCR used 60 Vbeta and 13 Jbeta primers. TCRdb's table, derived via immunoSEQ multiplex PCR, lists solely in-frame clones and lacks some. The sample shows fewer than 150,000 clones, about 74% of them seen only once. Study-level points and caveats: A list of around 150 TCR beta chains associated with cytomegalovirus was given.

The sequenced sample was PBMCs. This chain connects TRBV7-7 to TRBJ2-5, with a possible D match to TRBD2 (6 bases). The sequence derives from a woman in her forties or fifties in good health and CMV-seronegative. Written as DNA, the CDR3 is TGTGCTAGCAGCTTCGACGGGGGTGAGGGGACCCAGTACTTC. Its translation: CASSFDGGEGTQYF.